These 22 T cell receptor beta chains were all obtained from the same sample, sequenced in a study of blood T cell repertoires in COVID-19. Clones were sequenced by immunoSEQ multiplex PCR, and TCRdb holds only the in-frame ones, with some missing. The sample includes some 210,000 clones, more than 85% seen only once; the top ten take around 0.85%. The source material was peripheral blood. These receptors were taken from a man in his fifties or sixties with COVID-19, enrolled during active disease.

This sequence joins TRBV29-1 and TRBJ1-6; the D gene is possibly TRBD1 (5 bases). Trimming left V 8 bases short and J 4 bases short, with 18 bases between. Per the germline V gene, CDR1 is SQVTM and CDR2 is ANQGSEA. The CDR3 sequence is 15 residues long. CDR3 protein: CSPLRGVQYNSPLHF. The CDR3 region has the DNA TGCAGCCCGCTCCGGGGGGTGCAATATAATTCACCCCTCCACTTT.

The chain combines TRBV24-1 with TRBJ2-2; 8 bases agree with TRBD1. V dropped 0 bases and J dropped 3; count of bases not matched to a gene: 14. The CDR3 runs to 20 residues. Germline V lookup: CDR1 KGHDR, CDR2 SFDVKD. The CDR3 sequence is CATSDLTTPPYRGDTGELFF. CDR3 in DNA: TGTGCCACCAGTGATTTGACAACCCCTCCCTACAGGGGGGACACCGGGGAGCTGTTTTTT.

The chain recombines TRBV28 with TRBJ1-5; 8 bases map to TRBD1. Unmatched junction bases numbered 3, after V lost 2 bases and J lost 0 bases. CDR1 MDHEN and CDR2 SYDVKM come from the germline V gene. The CDR3 is 16 residues long. The CDR3 nucleotides read TGTGCCAGCAGTTTAGCCGGACAGGGTAGCAATCAGCCCCAGCATTTT. Protein product: CASSLAGQGSNQPQHF. Together with reference TRBV28 and TRBJ1-5, the CDR3 gives the full variable domain: DVKVTQSSRYLVKRTGEKVFLECVQDMDHENMFWYRQDPGLGLRLIYFSYDVKMKEKGDIPEGYSVSREKKERFSLILESASTNQTSMYLCASSLAGQGSNQPQHFGDGTRLSIL.

This clone has just one count. This CDR3 is CASYSGGDPNEKLFF. CDR3 in DNA: TGTGCCAGCTACAGTGGTGGCGACCCTAATGAAAAACTGTTTTTT. The chain has TRBV18 and TRBJ1-4, with D unclear. Trimming removed 7 bases at V and 3 bases at J, with 15 bases between. The CDR3 has 15 residues. Germline V lookup: CDR1 KGHSH, CDR2 LQKENI.

The chain is built from TRBV5-1 and TRBJ1-1; D unresolved. Per germline, CDR1 SGHRS and CDR2 YFSETQ. The CDR3 contains 14 residues. Trimming cost V 4 bases and J 9 bases, with 19 bases left between them. The CDR3 here is CASSRSLVQDKAFF. In nucleotides, the CDR3 is TGCGCCAGCAGCCGATCATTAGTGCAGGATAAAGCTTTCTTT.

This rearrangement joins TRBV6-6 to TRBJ2-1, with a weak D call TRBD2 (7 bases). V was cut by 11 bases and J by 1 base, with 18 bases left in between. The CDR3 is 15 residues long. The germline V gene has CDR1 MNHNY and CDR2 SVGAGI (reference sequence). In nucleotides, the CDR3 is TGTGCCCTGAGGGGCGGGGGCGAGTCCTACAATGAGCAGTTCTTC. This translates into CALRGGGESYNEQFF.

The chain has TRBV6-2 or TRBV6-3 and TRBJ2-7; 8 nucleotides match TRBD1. V lost 7 bases, J lost 3 bases, and 8 bases stayed unmatched. Germline lookup yields CDR1 MNHEY and CDR2 SVGEGT. CDR3 length: 14 residues. DNA of the CDR3: TGTGCCAGCACCCCCCCGGACAGGGTCTACGAGCAGTACTTC. This translates into CASTPPDRVYEQYF.

The chain employs TRBV9 and TRBJ2-7, with 7 bases that match TRBD1. This CDR3 region has 14 residues. Germline values: CDR1 SGDLS, CDR2 YYNGEE. Trimming cost V 4 bases and J 6 bases; bases outside gene matches: 10. CDR3 protein: CASSPSPTGTEQYF. CDR3 in DNA: TGTGCCAGCAGCCCAAGTCCGACAGGGACCGAGCAGTACTTC.

The rearrangement uses TRBV3-1 (or the pseudogene TRBV3-2) and TRBJ2-2, with 10 bases matching TRBD1. The CDR3 runs 15 residues. V was pared by 4 bases and J by 4 bases, with 3 bases of the junction left unmatched. Germline CDR1 LGHDT, CDR2 YNNKEL (reference sequence). The CDR3 DNA follows: TGTGCCAGCAGCCTGGGACAGGGGATCACCGGGGAGCTGTTTTTT. It yields the protein CASSLGQGITGELFF.

A few counts support this clone. V and J are TRBV7-8 and TRBJ2-1; 7 bases are a match to TRBD2. The CDR3 loop spans 18 amino acids. Germline lookup yields CDR1 SGHVS and CDR2 FQNEAQ. V trimming: 2 bases; J trimming: 2 bases; junction bases outside the gene matches: 12. The CDR3 reads CASSLHGRAGVPYNEQFF. As DNA, the CDR3 is TGTGCCAGCAGCTTACACGGTAGGGCGGGAGTCCCCTACAATGAGCAGTTCTTC.

The rearrangement joins TRBV7-2 to TRBJ2-5, with 8 bases lining up with TRBD1. The V and J ends lost 1 base and 5 bases, in that order; junction bases with no gene match: 6. The CDR3 is made up of 15 amino acids. CDR1 and CDR2 (germline): SGHTA, FQGNSA. This CDR3 reads CASSLGQGQAETQYF. The CDR3 bases are TGTGCCAGCAGCTTAGGGCAGGGACAGGCTGAGACCCAGTACTTC.

The chain carries TRBV5-5 and TRBJ1-4; the D gene is possibly TRBD1 (5 bases). The CDR3 spans 14 residues. V was clipped by 0 bases and J by 6 bases, with 9 bases between them. Germline values: CDR1 SGHKS, CDR2 YYEKEE (reference sequence). The DNA of the CDR3 is TGTGCCAGCAGCTTGGGGCAGGGATATGAAAAACTGTTTTTT. It is translated as CASSLGQGYEKLFF.

V gene TRBV19 combines with J gene TRBJ1-1; 10 bases map to TRBD1. Germline V CDR1 and CDR2: LNHDA, SQIVND (reference sequence). V dropped 5 bases and J dropped 4; count of bases not matched to a gene: 13. CDR3 length: 17 amino acids. The DNA for the CDR3 is TGTGCCAGTAGTCCTCCGGGACAGGGGCGGCGGGGCACTGAAGCTTTCTTT. This codes for CASSPPGQGRRGTEAFF.

The chain has TRBV6-6 and TRBJ1-1; 8 bases agree with TRBD1. From germline, CDR1 is MNHNY and CDR2 SVGAGI (reference sequence). The V gene end was trimmed by 2 bases and the J gene end by 5 bases; junction bases not matched to a gene: 10. The CDR3 consists of 16 residues. CDR3 coding DNA: TGTGCCAGCAGTTACCCCGAGACAGGGGTTAGAACTGAAGCTTTCTTT. It encodes CASSYPETGVRTEAFF.

The chain employs TRBV7-9 and TRBJ2-5; 7 bases fit TRBD1. CDR1 and CDR2 (germline): SEHNR, FQNEAQ (reference sequence). J lost 5 bases, V lost 1 base, and 7 bases had no gene match. This CDR3 has 15 residues. For the CDR3, the DNA is TGTGCCAGCAGCTTAGGAGCAGGGGGTGGGGAGACCCAGTACTTC. Translation: CASSLGAGGGETQYF.

The V call is TRBV19, the J call TRBJ1-2, with no clear D. CDR1 is LNHDA, CDR2 SQIVND, per germline (reference sequence). The ends were cut back, 3 bases at V and 6 bases at J, with 17 bases in the middle. This CDR3 contains 15 residues. CDR3 nucleotides: TGTGCCAGTAGTATCTACCGGGGAAGGGCCGATGGCTACACCTTC. Protein sequence: CASSIYRGRADGYTF.

V is TRBV30 and J is TRBJ2-5, with 9 bases lining up with TRBD1. Germline CDR1 and CDR2: GTSNPN and SVGIG (reference sequence). Losses at the gene ends were 3 bases for V and 2 bases for J; bases not matched to a gene: 4. The CDR3 extends over 14 amino acids. Here the CDR3 reads CAWRGQGPQETQYF. In nucleotides, the CDR3 is TGTGCCTGGAGAGGACAGGGGCCGCAAGAGACCCAGTACTTC.

The V call is TRBV5-4, the J call TRBJ1-2; 7 bases are a match to TRBD1. This CDR3 spans 15 amino acids. Germline CDR1 reads SGHNT; CDR2 reads YYREEE (reference sequence). After removal of 0 bases from V and 2 bases from J, the junction contained 4 bases not matched to a gene. The CDR3 region is CASSLGGQRNYGYTF. In DNA, the CDR3 is TGTGCCAGCAGCTTGGGGGGACAGCGAAACTATGGCTACACCTTC. Together with reference TRBV5-4 and TRBJ1-2, the CDR3 gives the full variable domain: ETGVTQSPTHLIKTRGQQVTLRCSSQSGHNTVSWYQQALGQGPQFIFQYYREEENGRGNFPPRFSGLQFPNYSSELNVNALELDDSALYLCASSLGGQRNYGYTFGSGTRLTVV.

V usage is TRBV2 and J usage is TRBJ1-5, with D hard to call. From germline, CDR1 is SNHLY and CDR2 FYNNEI. Trimming cost V 6 bases and J 4 bases, with 4 bases left between them. The CDR3 has 11 residues. The CDR3 region has the DNA TGTGCCAGCAGCTTTAATCAGCCCCAGCATTTT. This encodes CASSFNQPQHF.

This clone was picked up one time. The chain links TRBV5-4 to TRBJ2-7, with 8 bases fitting TRBD2. CDR1 is SGHNT and CDR2 is YYREEE in the germline V gene (reference sequence). J gave up 5 bases and V 1 base, and 2 bases lay outside the gene matches. The CDR3 is 13 residues long. For the CDR3, the DNA is TGTGCCAGCAGCTTGACTAGCGGAAACGAGCAGTACTTC. Translation gives CASSLTSGNEQYF.

This sequence joins TRBV5-1 and TRBJ1-1, with D maybe TRBD1 (5 bases). CDR3 length: 15 amino acids. CDR1 is SGHRS, CDR2 YFSETQ, per germline. V dropped 7 bases and J dropped 5 bases, with 21 bases sitting between them. The CDR3 here is CASRWTTTDGTEAFF. CDR3 in DNA: TGCGCCAGCCGATGGACAACAACCGACGGGACTGAAGCTTTCTTT.

This chain uses TRBV18 with TRBJ1-2; D is possibly TRBD1 (5 bases). Germline values: CDR1 KGHSH, CDR2 LQKENI. V lost 3 bases and J 6 bases, leaving 11 bases between the germline ends. The CDR3 consists of 13 residues. The CDR3 region has the DNA TGTGCCAGCTCACCCCCCGCCAGGGATGGCTACACCTTC. It yields the protein CASSPPARDGYTF.